What follows describes a single T cell receptor (beta chain). The CDR3 covers 16 residues. Germline-derived CDR1 and CDR2 are SGHKS and YYEKEE (reference sequence). Unmatched junction bases numbered 9, after V lost 4 bases and J lost 7 bases. Sequencing used immunoSEQ multiplex PCR; TCRdb keeps in-frame clones, though not all of them. Here the sample spans about 170,000 clones, roughly 83% being singletons. This sample is part of a study of blood T cell repertoires in COVID-19. The V and J genes are TRBV5-5 and TRBJ2-1; 12 bases fit TRBD2. Input material: PBMCs or T cells enriched from blood (not recorded which). The receptor comes from a woman in her forties or fifties who had recovered from COVID-19. This CDR3 reads CASSRQTSGRNNEQFF. DNA for the CDR3: TGTGCCAGCAGCCGCCAGACTAGCGGGAGAAATAATGAGCAGTTCTTC.